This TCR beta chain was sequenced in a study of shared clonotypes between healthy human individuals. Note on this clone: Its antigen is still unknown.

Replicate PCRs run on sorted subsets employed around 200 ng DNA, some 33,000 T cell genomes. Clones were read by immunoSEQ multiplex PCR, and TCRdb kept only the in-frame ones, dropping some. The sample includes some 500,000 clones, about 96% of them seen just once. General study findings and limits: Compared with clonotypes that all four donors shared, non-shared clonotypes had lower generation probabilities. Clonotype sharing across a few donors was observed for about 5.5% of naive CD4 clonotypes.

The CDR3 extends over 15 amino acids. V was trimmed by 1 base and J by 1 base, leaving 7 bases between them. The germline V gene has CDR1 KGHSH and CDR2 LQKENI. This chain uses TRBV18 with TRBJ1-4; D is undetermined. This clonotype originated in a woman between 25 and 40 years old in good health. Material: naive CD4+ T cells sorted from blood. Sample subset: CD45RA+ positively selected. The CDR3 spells CASSPLLGTNEKLFF. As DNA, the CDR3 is TGTGCCAGCTCACCACTCCTGGGAACTAATGAAAAACTGTTTTTT.